This T cell receptor (beta chain) was retrieved from a study of blood T cell repertoires in COVID-19. The CDR3 runs to 14 residues. V lost 6 bases and J 6 bases, leaving 12 bases between the germline ends. Germline assignment: CDR1 WNHNN and CDR2 SYGVQD (reference sequence). This clone was found a few times. Clones were sequenced by immunoSEQ multiplex PCR, and TCRdb holds only the in-frame ones, with some missing. Of fewer than 150,000 clones in the sample, around 77% are singletons; the top ten hold 11%. The receptor comes from a human donor in a cohort sampled during active COVID-19. The sample consisted of peripheral blood. The J gene is TRBJ1-6, the V gene TRBV10-1; the D is unclear. CDR3 bases: TGCGCCAGCAGGGCCAACCCGATTAATTCACCCCTCCACTTT. It codes for CASRANPINSPLHF.